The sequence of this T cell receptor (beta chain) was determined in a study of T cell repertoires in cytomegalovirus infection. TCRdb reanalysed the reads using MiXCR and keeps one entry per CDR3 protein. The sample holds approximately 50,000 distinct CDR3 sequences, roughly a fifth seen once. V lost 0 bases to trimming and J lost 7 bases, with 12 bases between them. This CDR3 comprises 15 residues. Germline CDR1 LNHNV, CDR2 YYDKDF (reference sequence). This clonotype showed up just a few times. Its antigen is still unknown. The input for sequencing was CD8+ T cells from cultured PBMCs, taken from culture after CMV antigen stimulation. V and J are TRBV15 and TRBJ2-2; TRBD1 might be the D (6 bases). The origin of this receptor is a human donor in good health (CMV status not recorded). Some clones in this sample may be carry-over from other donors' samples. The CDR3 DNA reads TGTGCCACCAGCAGAGATGGCCAGGGGATCGGGGAGCTGTTTTTT. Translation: CATSRDGQGIGELFF.